Below are 21 T cell receptor beta chains sequenced from a single sample in a study of radiation and T cells in renal cell carcinoma. Described treatment: 15 Gy SBRT to primary tumor, nephrectomy 4 weeks later. Generated by immunoSEQ multiplex PCR, the TCRdb table keeps only in-frame clones and is missing some. The table includes around 12,000 clones, about 33% detected once. This sample comprised tumor tissue, obtained from a patient whose treatment included radiotherapy and nephrectomy. These receptors were obtained from a man aged 60-69 years with renal cell carcinoma.

The chain combines TRBV4-1 with TRBJ2-1, with D maybe TRBD1 (6 bases). V dropped 0 bases and J dropped 2 bases, with 8 bases sitting between them. Germline CDR1 reads MGHRA; CDR2 reads YSYEKL. CDR3 length: 15 residues. The chain's CDR3 is CASSQDWGPYNEQFF. The CDR3 DNA is TGCGCCAGCAGCCAAGACTGGGGGCCCTACAATGAGCAGTTCTTC.

The rearrangement links TRBV30 to TRBJ1-6, with D hard to call. The germline CDR1 and CDR2 sequences are GTSNPN and SVGIG (reference sequence). V lost 2 bases, J lost 0 bases, and 11 bases lay in between. This CDR3 has 16 residues. CDR3 nucleotides: TGTGCCTGGAGTCTAGGAGGGAGCTCCTATAATTCACCCCTCCACTTT. As protein: CAWSLGGSSYNSPLHF.

This clone is labeled medium-sized. The rearrangement uses TRBV21-1 and TRBJ2-7. TRBV21-1 is deemed a pseudogene. CDR3 length: 16 amino acids. The chain's CDR3 is CASSTPAGRRPYEQYF. CDR3 bases: TGTGCCAGCAGCACCCCCGCCGGACGGCGGCCCTACGAGCAGTACTTC.

This clone has a handful of counts. V gene TRBV27 combines with J gene TRBJ1-1; TRBD1 matches at 9 bases. Germline-derived CDR1 and CDR2 are MNHEY and SMNVEV (reference sequence). V trimming: 4 bases; J trimming: 4 bases; junction bases outside the gene matches: 4. This CDR3 contains 14 residues. The CDR3 region is CASSSGTGFTEAFF. CDR3 nucleotides: TGTGCCAGCAGTTCCGGGACAGGGTTCACTGAAGCTTTCTTT.

The genes are TRBV6-5 and TRBJ2-3, with D perhaps TRBD1 or TRBD2 (5 bases each). This CDR3 comprises 15 residues. Per germline, CDR1 MNHEY and CDR2 SVGAGI. Trimming removed 6 bases at V and 0 bases at J, with 13 bases between. CDR3 nucleotide sequence: TGTGCCAGCAGCCCCCGGGGACCTAGCACAGATACGCAGTATTTT. Translating it yields CASSPRGPSTDTQYF.

J is TRBJ2-1 and V is TRBV5-6, with 7 bases aligning to TRBD1. CDR3 size: 13 residues. With 3 bases clipped from V and 7 bases from J, the junction kept 4 bases outside the gene matches. Germline CDR1 is SGHDT and CDR2 is YYEEEE. This chain's CDR3 is CASSWGTANEQFF. The CDR3 DNA reads TGTGCCAGCAGCTGGGGGACAGCAAATGAGCAGTTCTTC. The whole variable domain, filled in from reference TRBV5-6 and TRBJ2-1, reads DAGVTQSPTHLIKTRGQQVTLRCSPKSGHDTVSWYQQALGQGPQFIFQYYEEEERQRGNFPDRFSGHQFPNYSSELNVNALLLGDSALYLCASSWGTANEQFFGPGTRLTVL.

V and J are TRBV13 and TRBJ1-1, with TRBD1 matching over 9 bases. CDR3 length: 15 residues. Germline CDR1 reads PRHDT; CDR2 reads FYEKMQ (reference sequence). J lost 5 bases, V lost 2 bases, and 6 bases had no gene match. CDR3 amino acids: CASSLNRGQGTEAFF. In DNA, the CDR3 is TGTGCCAGCAGCTTAAATCGGGGACAGGGAACTGAAGCTTTCTTT.

The chain recombines TRBV7-3 with TRBJ2-5; 10 bases match TRBD2. With 5 bases clipped from V and 0 bases from J, the junction kept 6 bases outside the gene matches. Germline CDR1 SGHTA, CDR2 FQGTGA. The CDR3 consists of 16 residues. CDR3 sequence: CASSPGLAAHQETQYF. CDR3 DNA sequence: TGTGCCAGCAGCCCCGGACTAGCGGCCCACCAAGAGACCCAGTACTTC.

V and J are TRBV18 and TRBJ2-5; no clear D. V lost 2 bases and J 5 bases, leaving 12 bases between the germline ends. CDR1 is KGHSH, CDR2 LQKENI, per germline. This CDR3 has 14 residues. The CDR3 nucleotides are TGTGCCAGCTCACCAAAAGCTCCCGCCGAGACCCAGTACTTC. Amino acids: CASSPKAPAETQYF.

This clone was seen repeatedly, ten times or more. The chain carries TRBV9 and TRBJ2-5, with D possibly matching TRBD1 (7 bases). CDR1 is SGDLS, CDR2 YYNGEE, per germline. This CDR3 comprises 17 residues. The germline V and J ends were trimmed by 3 bases and 5 bases, with 23 bases remaining between them. The CDR3 region is CASSASQTGRREETQYF. The DNA of the CDR3 is TGTGCCAGCAGCGCTAGTCAGACAGGGCGCCGGGAGGAGACCCAGTACTTC.

This clone turned up a few times. The J gene is TRBJ2-7, the V gene TRBV9; 10 bases are a match to TRBD1. V shed 0 bases, J shed 6 bases, and the junction held 6 bases outside the gene matches. The CDR3 loop spans 15 amino acids. Germline CDR1 reads SGDLS; CDR2 reads YYNGEE. The chain's CDR3 is CASSVGGTGVSEQYF. The CDR3 nucleotides are TGTGCCAGCAGCGTAGGAGGGACAGGGGTTTCCGAGCAGTACTTC.

V is TRBV4-3 and J is TRBJ2-7; 9 bases fit TRBD2. V shed 3 bases, J shed 2 bases, and the junction held 8 bases outside the gene matches. The CDR3 has 16 amino acids. The germline V gene has CDR1 LGHNA and CDR2 YSLEER. The CDR3 spells CASSHSASGETYEQYF. In DNA, the CDR3 is TGCGCCAGCAGCCACTCCGCTAGCGGGGAAACCTACGAGCAGTACTTC.

The chain couples TRBV6-5 to TRBJ2-7, with TRBD1 identical over 8 bases. The germline V gene encodes CDR1 MNHEY and CDR2 SVGAGI. The V gene end was trimmed by 0 bases and the J gene end by 0 bases; junction bases not matched to a gene: 1. This CDR3 spans 15 amino acids. CDR3 DNA sequence: TGTGCCAGCAGTTACTCGACAGGGGTCTCCTACGAGCAGTACTTC. Encoded protein: CASSYSTGVSYEQYF.

This chain uses TRBV18 with TRBJ2-3; 7 nucleotides align to TRBD2. The germline gives CDR1 KGHSH, CDR2 LQKENI. V gave up 2 bases and J gave up 0 bases; unmatched junction bases: 2. This CDR3 has 15 residues. In nucleotides, the CDR3 is TGTGCCAGCTCACCAGGGACTACTAGCACAGATACGCAGTATTTT. Its translation is CASSPGTTSTDTQYF.

This clone was seen repeatedly, ten times or more. Additional DNA sequences in this sample encode the identical CDR3. The V gene is TRBV5-1, the J gene TRBJ2-6; D is ambiguous. Germline V gene sequence: CDR1 SGHRS, CDR2 YFSETQ. The CDR3 is 15 amino acids. Trimming took 4 bases from V and 0 from J, leaving 8 bases between them. As DNA, the CDR3 is TGCGCCAGCAGCCTTGGGGACTCTGGGGCCAACGTCCTGACTTTC. Translated: CASSLGDSGANVLTF.

This clone was seen only a few times. This chain's CDR3 is CASSVGISGQGRGYTF. As DNA, the CDR3 is TGTGCCAGCAGCGTAGGGATTTCGGGGCAGGGGCGTGGCTACACCTTC. The chain links TRBV9 to TRBJ1-2, with a possible D match to TRBD1 (6 bases). The CDR3 is 16 amino acids. Trimming removed 0 bases at V and 7 bases at J, with 19 bases between. Germline CDR1 and CDR2: SGDLS and YYNGEE.

This rearrangement joins TRBV2 to TRBJ2-5; 11 bases agree with TRBD2. V lost 8 bases, J lost 4 bases, and 3 bases stayed unmatched. Germline values: CDR1 SNHLY, CDR2 FYNNEI. CDR3 length equals 13 residues. The CDR3 DNA reads as TGTGCCAGCTGCACTAGCGGGAGAGAGACCCAGTACTTC. It encodes CASCTSGRETQYF.

The table lists this clone with a few counts. The chain links TRBV9 to TRBJ1-2; D is ambiguous. The V and J ends lost 0 bases and 3 bases respectively, with 3 bases between them. CDR1 is SGDLS and CDR2 is YYNGEE in the germline V gene. CDR3 size: 12 residues. The CDR3 bases are TGTGCCAGCAGCGTAGCCGACTATGGCTACACCTTC. It is translated as CASSVADYGYTF.

The chain links TRBV5-1 to TRBJ1-1; D gene ambiguous. The CDR3 has 17 amino acids. V lost 0 bases and J 0 bases, leaving 15 bases between the germline ends. The germline CDR1 and CDR2 sequences are SGHRS and YFSETQ. The CDR3 sequence is CASSLVMGMRLNTEAFF. Here the CDR3 DNA reads TGCGCCAGCAGCTTGGTTATGGGAATGAGGTTGAACACTGAAGCTTTCTTT.

In this sample, this clone turned up a few times. This chain uses TRBV5-1 with TRBJ2-3, with D uncertain. CDR1 SGHRS and CDR2 YFSETQ come from the germline V gene. The CDR3 is 15 residues long. Deletions cut 2 bases from V and 0 bases from J, with 10 bases between. CDR3 sequence (DNA): TGCGCCAGCAGCTTCGAACCTCTTAGCACAGATACGCAGTATTTT. It yields the protein CASSFEPLSTDTQYF.

This clone came up many times. J is TRBJ2-5 and V is TRBV29-1, with a weak D call TRBD1 (5 bases). Germline V gene lookup returns CDR1 SQVTM and CDR2 ANQGSEA. Trimming stripped 5 bases from V and 2 bases from J, with 9 bases between. The CDR3 spans 12 residues. CDR3: CSVRQHQETQYF. The CDR3 nucleotides read TGCAGCGTTAGACAGCATCAAGAGACCCAGTACTTC. Variable domain in full (rest from reference TRBV29-1 and TRBJ2-5): SAVISQKPSRDICQRGTSLTIQCQVDSQVTMMFWYRQQPGQSLTLIATANQGSEATYESGFVIDKFPISRPNLTFSTLTVSNMSPEDSSIYLCSVRQHQETQYFGPGTRLLVL.